This paragraph covers one TCR beta chain sequence. The sample is drawn from a study of early T cells in non-severe SARS-CoV-2 infection. MiXCR was run by TCRdb on the 5' RACE reads, yielding one entry per CDR3 protein. Of about 50,000 distinct CDR3 sequences in the sample, under 8.5% were seen once. Sequencing used whole blood. The receptor comes from an adult who was a healthcare worker with PCR-confirmed SARS-CoV-2 infection or an uninfected control (not recorded which).

CDR3 bases: TGTGCCAGCAGTCCGACAGGCTCGGAGACCCAGTACTTC. Translated, it gives CASSPTGSETQYF. The chain uses TRBV28 and TRBJ2-5; weak D call: TRBD1 (6 bases). Germline V gene data show CDR1 as MDHEN and CDR2 as SYDVKM. V was trimmed by 5 bases and J by 5 bases, leaving 12 bases between them. The CDR3 contains 13 residues.